The 28 T cell receptor beta chains below all came from one sample that was sequenced in a study of early stage breast cancer tumors. The method was immunoSEQ multiplex PCR; TCRdb's version includes in-frame clones alone and lacks a portion of them. The table has tens of thousands of clones, 80% to 95% seen once. Sequencing was done on a sample of blood. These receptors all stem from an older person with breast cancer.

The V call is TRBV30, the J call TRBJ1-2; D not certain. The CDR3 spans 13 residues. Trimming shortened V by 0 bases and J by 4 bases, and 9 bases separated the two germline ends. Germline assignment: CDR1 GTSNPN and CDR2 SVGIG (reference sequence). DNA for the CDR3: TGTGCCTGGAGTGTTCAGCGGTCCTATGGCTACACCTTC. The encoded protein is CAWSVQRSYGYTF.

The chain has TRBV15 and TRBJ1-4, with 10 bases fitting TRBD1. The germline gives CDR1 LNHNV, CDR2 YYDKDF (reference sequence). CDR3 length equals 15 residues. The J segment lost 3 bases and the V segment lost 6 bases, leaving 4 bases of the junction unmatched. CDR3 protein: CATRTDRGPNEKLFF. For the CDR3, the DNA is TGTGCCACCAGAACCGACAGGGGGCCTAATGAAAAACTGTTTTTT. The whole variable domain, filled in from reference TRBV15 and TRBJ1-4, reads DAMVIQNPRYQVTQFGKPVTLSCSQTLNHNVMYWYQQKSSQAPKLLFHYYDKDFNNEADTPDNFQSRRPNTSFCFLDIRSPGLGDTAMYLCATRTDRGPNEKLFFGSGTQLSVL.

The V and J genes are TRBV18 and TRBJ1-2; no firm D call. V lost 3 bases, J lost 3 bases, and 11 bases lay in between. Germline V gene data show CDR1 as KGHSH and CDR2 as LQKENI. The CDR3 loop spans 14 amino acids. This CDR3 is CASSPTFGDYGYTF. The CDR3, as DNA: TGTGCCAGCTCACCGACATTCGGGGACTATGGCTACACCTTC.

This clone was seen once. This rearrangement joins TRBV9 to TRBJ2-1, with 12 bases fitting TRBD2. The ends lost 7 bases at V and 7 bases at J; junction bases unmatched: 9. In germline, CDR1 is SGDLS, CDR2 YYNGEE. This CDR3 has 15 residues. CDR3 protein: CASGFRTSGINEQFF. CDR3 bases: TGTGCCAGCGGTTTTAGGACTAGCGGGATTAATGAGCAGTTCTTC. Filled out from reference TRBV9 and TRBJ2-1, the complete variable domain reads DSGVTQTPKHLITATGQRVTLRCSPRSGDLSVYWYQQSLDQGLQFLIQYYNGEERAKGNILERFSAQQFPDLHSELNLSSLELGDSALYFCASGFRTSGINEQFFGPGTRLTVL.

This clone is a singleton in its sample. The chain links TRBV5-1 to TRBJ1-1; 8 positions match TRBD1. The V and J ends lost 4 bases and 5 bases, in that order; junction bases with no gene match: 7. Germline CDR1 is SGHRS and CDR2 is YFSETQ. CDR3 length: 14 amino acids. CDR3 loop: CASSQDRGRTEAFF. In DNA form, the CDR3 reads TGCGCCAGCAGCCAAGACAGGGGAAGGACTGAAGCTTTCTTT.

The chain couples TRBV5-4 to TRBJ2-6; TRBD1 agrees at 7 bases. Trimming took 4 bases from V and 0 from J; bases not matched to a gene: 7. CDR3 size: 17 residues. Looked up from germline, CDR1 is SGHNT and CDR2 is YYREEE (reference sequence). The CDR3 bases are TGTGCCAGCAGCCCCTCGGGACAGAGCTCTGGGGCCAACGTCCTGACTTTC. Encoded protein: CASSPSGQSSGANVLTF.

The J gene is TRBJ2-1, the V gene TRBV6-5; 7 nucleotides align to TRBD2. This CDR3 has 16 residues. Unmatched junction bases numbered 11, after V lost 2 bases and J lost 7 bases. Germline CDR1 is MNHEY and CDR2 is SVGAGI. CDR3 DNA sequence: TGTGCCAGCAGTTACGTTGGGAGGACTAGTGGAAATGAGCAGTTCTTC. Its protein is CASSYVGRTSGNEQFF.

The chain couples TRBV10-3 to TRBJ2-2; 9 nucleotides align to TRBD1. Trimming removed 5 bases from V and 4 bases from J; junction bases left unmatched: 8. Germline V lookup: CDR1 ENHRY, CDR2 SYGVKD. This CDR3 contains 16 residues. The CDR3 bases are TGTGCCATCAGTTCTCAGGGACAGGGATCCACCGGGGAGCTGTTTTTT. Protein sequence: CAISSQGQGSTGELFF.

The chain uses TRBV27 and TRBJ2-3, with D maybe TRBD1 (5 bases). The V and J ends lost 8 bases and 7 bases respectively, with 13 bases between them. Germline V lookup: CDR1 MNHEY, CDR2 SMNVEV (reference sequence). The CDR3 has 12 amino acids. The CDR3 DNA reads as TGTGCCAGCTCCTTGGGGCCAAATACGCAGTATTTT. Protein: CASSLGPNTQYF.

The chain combines TRBV15 with TRBJ1-1, with 9 bases identical to TRBD1. The CDR3 consists of 17 residues. V shed 4 bases and J 4 bases; nucleotides not matched to a gene: 13. The germline V gene has CDR1 LNHNV and CDR2 YYDKDF (reference sequence). For the CDR3, the DNA is TGTGCCACCAGCAAAACTCCCCCGGGACAGGGTCGCACTGAAGCTTTCTTT. It translates to CATSKTPPGQGRTEAFF.

The table lists this clone with a few counts. The J gene is TRBJ2-5, the V gene TRBV6-5; D is undetermined. This CDR3 spans 11 amino acids. V was trimmed by 4 bases and J by 7 bases, leaving 7 bases between them. Germline lookup yields CDR1 MNHEY and CDR2 SVGAGI. The CDR3 nucleotides read TGTGCCAGCAGTTCCGTGGCGACCCAGTACTTC. As protein: CASSSVATQYF.

The chain carries TRBV4-2 and TRBJ2-3, with 9 bases lining up with TRBD1. The ends lost 0 bases at V and 6 bases at J; junction bases unmatched: 10. Germline CDR1 is LGHNA and CDR2 is YNFKEQ. CDR3 length: 17 amino acids. CDR3 bases: TGTGCCAGCAGCCAAGACCCCGGGACAGGGTATAGCGATACGCAGTATTTT. Encoded protein: CASSQDPGTGYSDTQYF.

CDR3 loop: CASSQAIEISGKLFF. The DNA for the CDR3 is TGCGCCAGCAGCCAAGCTATCGAAATCTCCGGGAAACTGTTTTTT. The V and J genes are TRBV4-3 and TRBJ1-4; D gene uncertain. The CDR3 spans 15 residues. CDR1 is LGHNA and CDR2 is YSLEER in the germline V gene. The V end lost 1 base, the J end lost 11 bases, and 17 bases lay between the germline ends.

This clone was counted once. The gene calls are TRBV10-3 and TRBJ2-3; D call uncertain. The CDR3 sequence is 13 residues long. The germline CDR1 and CDR2 sequences are ENHRY and SYGVKD. Trimming shortened V by 4 bases and J by 3 bases, and 8 bases separated the two germline ends. The CDR3 loop reads CAISGQATDTQYF. CDR3 DNA sequence: TGTGCCATCAGTGGCCAGGCAACAGATACGCAGTATTTT.

The V call is TRBV5-1, the J call TRBJ1-5, with a possible D match to TRBD1 (6 bases). V lost 0 bases and J 6 bases, leaving 13 bases between the germline ends. Germline CDR1 and CDR2: SGHRS and YFSETQ. CDR3 length: 15 residues. The CDR3 protein is CASSLAGGLGQPQHF. The DNA of the CDR3 is TGCGCCAGCAGCTTGGCGGGGGGGCTTGGTCAGCCCCAGCATTTT.

The chain carries TRBV4-2 and TRBJ1-2; 8 bases match TRBD1. This CDR3 is built from 15 residues. The V gene's germline CDR1 is LGHNA and CDR2 YNFKEQ. Germline trimming cut 0 bases from V and 3 bases from J; bases unmatched to any gene: 3. The CDR3 DNA reads TGTGCCAGCAGCCAAGATGGACAGGGTTACTATGGCTACACCTTC. Residues: CASSQDGQGYYGYTF.

This chain uses TRBV6-1 with TRBJ2-3; 9 bases align to TRBD2. Trimming removed 4 bases from V and 4 bases from J; junction bases left unmatched: 12. Germline CDR1 MNHNS, CDR2 SASEGT. This CDR3 is 17 amino acids long. The CDR3 spells CASSASYSGRLPDTQYF. CDR3 DNA sequence: TGTGCCAGCAGTGCGTCGTATAGCGGGAGATTACCAGATACGCAGTATTTT.

This clone was detected only once. The rearrangement joins TRBV6-5 to TRBJ1-2; no clear D. The CDR3 length is 14 residues. V lost 2 bases to trimming and J lost 4 bases, with 11 bases between them. The germline gives CDR1 MNHEY, CDR2 SVGAGI. CDR3 residues: CASSYGEDAYGYTF. DNA for the CDR3: TGTGCCAGCAGTTACGGAGAGGATGCCTATGGCTACACCTTC.

The J gene is TRBJ1-5, the V gene TRBV7-9; D call uncertain. The V end lost 2 bases, the J end lost 7 bases, and 12 bases lay between the germline ends. The CDR3 consists of 14 residues. Germline V lookup: CDR1 SEHNR, CDR2 FQNEAQ (reference sequence). The CDR3 is CASSLWGAGQPQHF. Here the CDR3 DNA reads TGTGCCAGCAGCTTATGGGGAGCAGGACAGCCCCAGCATTTT. Variable domain in full (rest from reference TRBV7-9 and TRBJ1-5): DTGVSQNPRHKITKRGQNVTFRCDPISEHNRLYWYRQTLGQGPEFLTYFQNEAQLEKSRLLSDRFSAERPKGSFSTLEIQRTEQGDSAMYLCASSLWGAGQPQHFGDGTRLSIL.

The chain has TRBV19 and TRBJ1-5, with D tentatively TRBD1 (6 bases). With 5 bases removed from V and 7 bases from J, the gap between germline ends came to 24 bases. There are 17 residues in the CDR3. Germline values: CDR1 LNHDA, CDR2 SQIVND (reference sequence). CDR3 region: CASSVYVTGTLIQPQHF. CDR3 DNA sequence: TGTGCCAGTAGTGTATATGTTACCGGGACATTAATACAGCCCCAGCATTTT.

The CDR3 region has the DNA TGTGCCAGCAGTGTTACAGGGAGACCTAATGAAAAACTGTTTTTT. As protein: CASSVTGRPNEKLFF. V gene TRBV25-1 combines with J gene TRBJ1-4; a possible D gene is TRBD1 (6 bases). The CDR3 is 15 residues long. V lost 4 bases and J lost 3, with 12 bases in between. Germline lookup yields CDR1 MGHDK and CDR2 SYGVNS.

In its sample, this clone was seen a few times. The chain couples TRBV11-2 to TRBJ1-1; D is possibly TRBD1 (6 bases). Germline V CDR1 and CDR2: SGHAT, FQNNGV. This CDR3 comprises 13 residues. The germline V and J ends were trimmed by 5 bases and 8 bases, with 15 bases remaining between them. CDR3 residues: CASSRITTGEAFF. The CDR3 nucleotides read TGTGCCAGCAGCCGGATCACAACAGGGGAAGCTTTCTTT.

The chain joins TRBV30 to TRBJ2-3; weak D call: TRBD1 (6 bases). The CDR3 runs to 14 residues. V lost 8 bases, J lost 2 bases, and 17 bases lay in between. Germline V lookup: CDR1 GTSNPN, CDR2 SVGIG (reference sequence). The CDR3 nucleotides read TGTGCCCGGGACCAGGGGTCTTTCACAGATACGCAGTATTTT. Its translation: CARDQGSFTDTQYF.

The V gene is TRBV19, the J gene TRBJ2-7, with 10 positions matching TRBD2. V lost 3 bases to trimming and J lost 6 bases; unmatched junction nucleotides: 11. The CDR3 sequence is 16 residues long. Germline CDR1 and CDR2: LNHDA and SQIVND (reference sequence). CDR3: CASSISAAGGPGEQYF. In DNA, the CDR3 is TGTGCCAGTAGTATCTCCGCAGCGGGGGGGCCGGGCGAGCAGTACTTC.

This clone was counted once. This chain uses TRBV6-1 with TRBJ1-1; D is possibly TRBD1 (5 bases). The V end lost 8 bases, the J end lost 10 bases, and 14 bases lay between the germline ends. Germline lookup yields CDR1 MNHNS and CDR2 SASEGT. The CDR3 totals 11 residues. CDR3 loop: CASGAGRGAFF. In DNA, the CDR3 is TGTGCCAGCGGGGCAGGGCGGGGAGCTTTCTTT.

The chain recombines TRBV5-4 with TRBJ2-7; TRBD1 might be the D (6 bases). This CDR3 spans 16 amino acids. With 5 bases removed from V and 6 bases from J, the gap between germline ends came to 24 bases. CDR1 and CDR2 (germline): SGHNT, YYREEE (reference sequence). Here the CDR3 reads CASSSLFRDKKSEQYF. Written as DNA, the CDR3 is TGTGCCAGCAGTTCCCTATTCCGGGACAAGAAGTCCGAGCAGTACTTC. The entire variable domain, with the rest obtained from reference TRBV5-4 and TRBJ2-7, is as follows: ETGVTQSPTHLIKTRGQQVTLRCSSQSGHNTVSWYQQALGQGPQFIFQYYREEENGRGNFPPRFSGLQFPNYSSELNVNALELDDSALYLCASSSLFRDKKSEQYFGPGTRLTVT.

The chain combines TRBV6-1 with TRBJ1-3, with TRBD1 matching over 9 bases. Germline lookup yields CDR1 MNHNS and CDR2 SASEGT. CDR3 length: 16 residues. V was pared by 3 bases and J by 6 bases, with 9 bases of the junction left unmatched. CDR3 protein: CASSEPGQGFPNTIYF. The CDR3 DNA is TGTGCCAGCAGTGAGCCGGGACAGGGCTTTCCAAACACCATATATTTT.

The chain joins TRBV19 to TRBJ1-6; D not certain. Trimming removed 5 bases from V and 7 bases from J, with 18 bases in between. Germline assignment: CDR1 LNHDA and CDR2 SQIVND (reference sequence). The CDR3 is 16 amino acids. The CDR3 DNA is TGTGCCAGTAGTCCTTCCGGGATCTCCATAAATTCACCCCTCCACTTT. This codes for CASSPSGISINSPLHF.